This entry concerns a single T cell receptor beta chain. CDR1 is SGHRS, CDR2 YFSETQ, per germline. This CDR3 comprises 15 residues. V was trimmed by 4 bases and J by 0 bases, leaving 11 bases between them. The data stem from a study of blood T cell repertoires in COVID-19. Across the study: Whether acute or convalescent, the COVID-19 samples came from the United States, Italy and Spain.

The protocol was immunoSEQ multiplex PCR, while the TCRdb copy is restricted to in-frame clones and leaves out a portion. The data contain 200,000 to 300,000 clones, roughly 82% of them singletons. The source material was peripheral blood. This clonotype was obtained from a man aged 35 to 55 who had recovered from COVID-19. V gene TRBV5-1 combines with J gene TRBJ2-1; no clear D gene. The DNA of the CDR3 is TGCGCCAGCAGCCCCCTACCAGGCTCCTACAATGAGCAGTTCTTC. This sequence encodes CASSPLPGSYNEQFF. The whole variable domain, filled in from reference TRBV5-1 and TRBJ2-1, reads KAGVTQTPRYLIKTRGQQVTLSCSPISGHRSVSWYQQTPGQGLQFLFEYFSETQRNKGNFPGRFSGRQFSNSRSEMNVSTLELGDSALYLCASSPLPGSYNEQFFGPGTRLTVL.